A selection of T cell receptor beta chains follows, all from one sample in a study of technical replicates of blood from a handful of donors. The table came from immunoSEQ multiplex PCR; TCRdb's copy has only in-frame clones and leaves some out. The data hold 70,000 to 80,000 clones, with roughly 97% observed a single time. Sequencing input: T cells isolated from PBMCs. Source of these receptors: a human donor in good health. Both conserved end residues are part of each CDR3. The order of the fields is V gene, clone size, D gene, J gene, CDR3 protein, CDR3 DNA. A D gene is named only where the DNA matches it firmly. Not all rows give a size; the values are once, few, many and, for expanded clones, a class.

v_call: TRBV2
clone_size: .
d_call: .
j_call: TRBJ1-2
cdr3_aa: CASSGGWVNYGYTF
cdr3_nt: TGTGCCAGCAGTGGAGGATGGGTCAACTATGGCTACACCTTC

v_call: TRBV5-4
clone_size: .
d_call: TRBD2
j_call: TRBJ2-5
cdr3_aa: CASSLGVGLAGGETQYF
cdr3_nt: TGTGCCAGCAGCTTGGGTGTGGGACTAGCGGGGGGAGAGACCCAGTACTTC

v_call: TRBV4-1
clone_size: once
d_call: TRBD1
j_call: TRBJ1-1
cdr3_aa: CASSPLVGQASSTEAFF
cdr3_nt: TGCGCCAGCAGCCCCCTCGTTGGACAGGCTTCATCGACTGAAGCTTTCTTT

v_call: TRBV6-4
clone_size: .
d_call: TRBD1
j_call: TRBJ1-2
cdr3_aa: CASSRDRNYGYTF
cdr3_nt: TGTGCCAGCAGCCGGGACAGAAACTATGGCTACACCTTC

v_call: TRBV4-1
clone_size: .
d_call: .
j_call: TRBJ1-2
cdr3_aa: CASSQDSGSYGYTF
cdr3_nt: TGCGCCAGCAGCCAAGATTCCGGGAGTTATGGCTACACCTTC

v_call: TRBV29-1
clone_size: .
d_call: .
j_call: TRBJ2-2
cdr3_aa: CSVSRVRYTGELFF
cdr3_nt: TGCAGCGTTTCTCGGGTACGGTACACCGGGGAGCTGTTTTTT

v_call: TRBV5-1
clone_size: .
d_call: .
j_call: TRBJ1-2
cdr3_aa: CASSLGQWGPVTF
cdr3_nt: TGCGCCAGCAGCTTGGGGCAGTGGGGGCCGGTCACCTTC

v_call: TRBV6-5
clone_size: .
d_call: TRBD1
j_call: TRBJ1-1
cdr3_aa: CASSFTDRDTEAFF
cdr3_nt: TGTGCCAGCAGTTTCACGGACAGGGACACTGAAGCTTTCTTT

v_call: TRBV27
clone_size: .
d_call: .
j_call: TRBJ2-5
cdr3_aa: CASSFGGNRQETQYF
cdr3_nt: TGTGCCAGCAGTTTCGGCGGTAATCGACAAGAGACCCAGTACTTC

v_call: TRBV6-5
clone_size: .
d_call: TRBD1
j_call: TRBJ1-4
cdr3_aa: CASSYRAGGREKLFF
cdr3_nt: TGTGCCAGCAGTTACCGGGCAGGGGGCAGAGAAAAACTGTTTTTT

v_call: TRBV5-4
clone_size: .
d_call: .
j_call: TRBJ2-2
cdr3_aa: CASSQMTGNTGELFF
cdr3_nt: TGTGCCAGCAGCCAAATGACAGGGAACACCGGGGAGCTGTTTTTT

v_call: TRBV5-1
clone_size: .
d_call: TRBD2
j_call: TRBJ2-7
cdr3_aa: CASSLVSGGVYEQYF
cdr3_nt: TGCGCCAGCAGCTTGGTTAGCGGGGGTGTCTACGAGCAGTACTTC

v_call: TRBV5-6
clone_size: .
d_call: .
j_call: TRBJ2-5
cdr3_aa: CASSYPTRVTAETQYF
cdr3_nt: TGTGCCAGCAGCTACCCCACCAGGGTTACGGCGGAGACCCAGTACTTC

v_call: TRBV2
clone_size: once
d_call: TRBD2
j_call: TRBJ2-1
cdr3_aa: CASSDVVGVGGPSNEQFF
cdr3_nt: TGTGCCAGCAGTGATGTTGTCGGGGTGGGAGGGCCGAGCAATGAGCAGTTCTTC

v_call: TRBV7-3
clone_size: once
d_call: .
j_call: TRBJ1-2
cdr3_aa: CASSLTPNYGYTF
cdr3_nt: TGTGCCAGCAGCCTTACACCAAACTATGGCTACACCTTC

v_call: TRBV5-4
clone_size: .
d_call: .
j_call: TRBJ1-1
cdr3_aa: CASSLLQLNTEAFF
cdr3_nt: TGTGCCAGCAGCTTGCTACAGTTGAACACTGAAGCTTTCTTT

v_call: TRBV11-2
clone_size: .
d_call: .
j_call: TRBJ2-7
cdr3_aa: CASSSPFGAGETYEQYF
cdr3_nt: TGTGCCAGCAGCTCCCCCTTTGGGGCAGGGGAGACCTACGAGCAGTACTTC

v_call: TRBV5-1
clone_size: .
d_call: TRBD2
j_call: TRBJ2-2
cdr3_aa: CASSLGLADTGELFF
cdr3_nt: TGCGCCAGCAGCTTGGGACTAGCGGACACCGGGGAGCTGTTTTTT

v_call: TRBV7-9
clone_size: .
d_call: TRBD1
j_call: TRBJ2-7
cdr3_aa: CASSRWDSRSYEQYF
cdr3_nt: TGTGCCAGCAGCCGGTGGGACAGTCGATCCTACGAGCAGTACTTC

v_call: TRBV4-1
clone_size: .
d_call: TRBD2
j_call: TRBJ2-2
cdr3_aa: CASSQEGHGGTGELFF
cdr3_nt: TGCGCCAGCAGCCAAGAGGGTCACGGGGGGACCGGGGAGCTGTTTTTT

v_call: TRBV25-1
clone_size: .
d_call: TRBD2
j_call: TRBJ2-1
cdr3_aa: CASTPPGAGGYNEQFF
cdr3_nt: TGTGCCAGCACCCCCCCGGGAGCGGGAGGTTACAATGAGCAGTTCTTC

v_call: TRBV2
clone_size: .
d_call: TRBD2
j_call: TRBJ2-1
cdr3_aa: CASSGSAGREQFF
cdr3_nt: TGTGCCAGCAGTGGGTCAGCGGGGAGAGAGCAGTTCTTC